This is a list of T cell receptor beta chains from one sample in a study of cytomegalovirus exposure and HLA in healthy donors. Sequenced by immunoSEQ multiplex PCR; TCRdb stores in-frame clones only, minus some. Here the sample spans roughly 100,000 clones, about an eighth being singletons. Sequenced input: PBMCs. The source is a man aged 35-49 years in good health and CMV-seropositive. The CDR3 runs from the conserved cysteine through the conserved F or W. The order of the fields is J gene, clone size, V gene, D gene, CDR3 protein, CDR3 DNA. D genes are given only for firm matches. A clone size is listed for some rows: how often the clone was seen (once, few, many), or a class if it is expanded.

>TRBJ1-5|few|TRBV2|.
CASSRQDPAQPQHF
TGTGCCAGCAGTCGACAGGATCCCGCCCAGCCCCAGCATTTT
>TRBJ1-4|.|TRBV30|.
CAWGRGPTNEKLFF
TGTGCCTGGGGGAGGGGACCAACTAATGAAAAACTGTTTTTT
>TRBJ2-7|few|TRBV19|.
CASSSRSQAEQYF
TGTGCCAGTAGTTCGCGGTCCCAAGCCGAGCAGTACTTC
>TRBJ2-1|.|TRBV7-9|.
CASSLSASSYNEQFF
TGTGCCAGCAGCTTATCAGCTAGCAGCTACAATGAGCAGTTCTTC
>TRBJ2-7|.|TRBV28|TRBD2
CASTSVSGTRSLYF
TGTGCCAGCACGAGTGTTAGCGGGACGCGGTCGCTGTACTTC
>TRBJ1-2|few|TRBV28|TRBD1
CASSLPGQGGYGYTF
TGTGCCAGCAGCCTCCCGGGACAGGGAGGCTATGGCTACACCTTC
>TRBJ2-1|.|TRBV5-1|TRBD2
CASTGTSHNEQFF
TGCGCCAGCACCGGGACTAGTCACAATGAGCAGTTCTTC
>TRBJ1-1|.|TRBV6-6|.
CASSPPGLLMNTEAFF
TGTGCCAGCAGTCCACCGGGACTTCTTATGAACACTGAAGCTTTCTTT
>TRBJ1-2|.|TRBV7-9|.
CASSWIQVPNYGYTF
TGTGCCAGCAGCTGGATACAGGTTCCTAACTATGGCTACACCTTC
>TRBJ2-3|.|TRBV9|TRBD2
CASSSIGTSGDTQYF
TGTGCCAGCAGCAGTATTGGGACTAGCGGAGATACGCAGTATTTT
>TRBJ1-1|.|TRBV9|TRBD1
CASSVYDRGGDTEAFF
TGTGCCAGCAGCGTATACGACAGGGGAGGAGACACTGAAGCTTTCTTT
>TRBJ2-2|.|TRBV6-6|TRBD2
CASSTSGTSGELFF
TGTGCCAGCAGCACTAGCGGGACTTCTGGGGAGCTGTTTTTT
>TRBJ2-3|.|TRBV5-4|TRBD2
CASSWTVAGSTDTQYF
TGTGCCAGCAGCTGGACTGTAGCGGGGAGCACAGATACGCAGTATTTT
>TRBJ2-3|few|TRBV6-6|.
CASSNDRISTDTQYF
TGTGCCAGCAGTAATGACAGGATTAGCACAGATACGCAGTATTTT
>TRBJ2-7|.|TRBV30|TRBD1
CAHRDRGAYEQYF
TGTGCTCACCGGGACAGGGGCGCCTACGAGCAGTACTTC
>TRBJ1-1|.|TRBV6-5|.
CASSYSTISEAFF
TGTGCCAGCAGTTACTCGACTATATCTGAAGCTTTCTTT
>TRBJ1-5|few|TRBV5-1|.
CASLRPRSGPNQPQHF
TGCGCCAGCCTCCGACCGCGATCAGGGCCCAATCAGCCCCAGCATTTT
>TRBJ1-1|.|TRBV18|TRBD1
CASSPRTGGSMNTEAFF
TGTGCCAGCTCACCGAGGACAGGGGGCTCAATGAACACTGAAGCTTTCTTT
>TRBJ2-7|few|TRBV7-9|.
CASSLHSDPSYEQYF
TGTGCCAGCAGCCTTCATAGCGACCCCTCCTACGAGCAGTACTTC
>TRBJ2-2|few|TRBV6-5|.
CASSRDQGSNGELFF
TGTGCCAGCAGCCGCGATCAGGGTTCCAACGGGGAGCTGTTTTTT
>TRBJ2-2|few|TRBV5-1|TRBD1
CASSEAGTARLTNTGELFF
TGCGCCAGCAGCGAGGCCGGGACAGCCCGCCTAACGAACACCGGGGAGCTGTTTTTT
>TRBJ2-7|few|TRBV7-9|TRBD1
CASSLGTGGEQYF
TGTGCCAGCAGCTTAGGAACAGGGGGCGAGCAGTACTTC
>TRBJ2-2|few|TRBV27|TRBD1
CASSSWDREKMSGELFF
TGTGCCAGCAGTTCTTGGGACAGGGAGAAAATGAGCGGGGAGCTGTTTTTT
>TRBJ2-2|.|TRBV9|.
CASSAPRGSGTKTGELFF
TGTGCCAGCAGCGCCCCCCGTGGCTCCGGGACAAAGACCGGGGAGCTGTTTTTT
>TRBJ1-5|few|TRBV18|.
CASSPRGADQPQHF
TGTGCCAGCTCCCCTCGGGGGGCTGACCAGCCCCAGCATTTT